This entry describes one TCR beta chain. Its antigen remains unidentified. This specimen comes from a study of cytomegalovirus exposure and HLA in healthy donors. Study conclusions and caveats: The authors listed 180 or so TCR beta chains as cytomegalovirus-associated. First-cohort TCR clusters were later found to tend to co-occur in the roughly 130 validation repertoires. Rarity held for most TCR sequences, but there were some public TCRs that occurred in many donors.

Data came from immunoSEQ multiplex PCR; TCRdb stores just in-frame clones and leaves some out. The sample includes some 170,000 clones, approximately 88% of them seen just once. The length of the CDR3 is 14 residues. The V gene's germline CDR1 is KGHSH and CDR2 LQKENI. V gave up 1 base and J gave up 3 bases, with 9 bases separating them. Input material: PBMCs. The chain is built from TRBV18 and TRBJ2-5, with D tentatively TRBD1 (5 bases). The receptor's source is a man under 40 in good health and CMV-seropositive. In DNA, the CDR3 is TGTGCCAGCTCACCACGACAGACCGAAGAGACCCAGTACTTC. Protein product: CASSPRQTEETQYF.